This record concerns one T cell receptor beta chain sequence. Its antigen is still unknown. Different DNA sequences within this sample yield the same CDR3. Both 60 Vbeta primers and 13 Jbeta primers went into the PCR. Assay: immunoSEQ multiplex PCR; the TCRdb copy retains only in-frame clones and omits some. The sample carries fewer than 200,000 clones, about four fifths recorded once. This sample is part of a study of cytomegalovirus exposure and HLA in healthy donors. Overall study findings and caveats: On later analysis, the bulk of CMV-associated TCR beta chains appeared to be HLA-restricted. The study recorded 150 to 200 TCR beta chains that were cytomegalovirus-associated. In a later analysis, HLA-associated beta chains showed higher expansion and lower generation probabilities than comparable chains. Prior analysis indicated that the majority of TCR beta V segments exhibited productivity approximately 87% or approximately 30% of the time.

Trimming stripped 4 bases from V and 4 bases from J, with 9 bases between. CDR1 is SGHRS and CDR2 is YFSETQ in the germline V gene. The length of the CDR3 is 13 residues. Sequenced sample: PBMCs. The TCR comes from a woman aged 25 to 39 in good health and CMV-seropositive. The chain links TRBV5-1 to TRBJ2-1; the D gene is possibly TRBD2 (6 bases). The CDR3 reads CASSRGGYNEQFF. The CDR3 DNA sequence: TGCGCCAGCAGCCGGGGAGGTTACAATGAGCAGTTCTTC.